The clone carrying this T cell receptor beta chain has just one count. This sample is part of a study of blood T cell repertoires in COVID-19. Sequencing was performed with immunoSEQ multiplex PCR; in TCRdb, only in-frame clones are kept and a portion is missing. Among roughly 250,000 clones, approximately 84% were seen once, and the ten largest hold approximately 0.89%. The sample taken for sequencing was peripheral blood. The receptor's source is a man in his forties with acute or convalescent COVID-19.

CDR3 protein: CASSLNRAYEQYF. In DNA, the CDR3 is TGTGCCAGCAGTTTAAACAGGGCCTACGAGCAGTACTTC. V and J are TRBV27 and TRBJ2-7, with a tentative D call TRBD1 (6 bases). V was pared by 2 bases and J by 2 bases, with 7 bases between. The germline CDR1 and CDR2 sequences are MNHEY and SMNVEV (reference sequence). The CDR3 has 13 residues.